This TCR beta chain was documented in a study of T cells expressing NK-cell markers. Study-level findings and limits: Also leading the CD3+CD56-NKG2C+ fraction in a few donors were these clonotypes.

TCRdb re-called the 5' RACE reads; every CDR3 protein appears as one record, without DNA. The sample table includes tens of thousands of distinct CDR3 sequences. Note on this clonotype: Its antigen remains unidentified.

The germline V gene encodes CDR1 ENHRY and CDR2 SYGVKD. The CDR3 sequence is 14 residues long. Material: blood T cells: a sorted CD56 or NKG2C T cell subset, CD4+ or CD8+ T cells, or bulk PBMC T cells (not recorded which). The genes are TRBV10-3 and TRBJ2-1; TCRdb returns TRBD2, unconfirmable since there is no DNA. The source is a woman aged 18-69 years in good health. The chain's CDR3 is CAISETGGYNEQFF.